This T cell receptor beta chain was identified in a study of CD4 T cells in relation to SARS-CoV-2 and coronaviruses. On the study more broadly: The HLA restriction of the shared crossreactive spike epitopes was mapped. Study outcomes and limitations: Crossreactivity was assessed only for spike protein, not other viral proteins. Pre-pandemic and post-infection samples never came from the same donor. The assay detects memory recall responses, not culture-primed primary responses.

CD4+ T cells from unexposed donors were obtained before the COVID-19 pandemic (2011-2018). CDR1 and CDR2 from the germline V gene are SQVTM and ANQGSEA. Trimming pared 4 bases from V and 6 bases from J, leaving 11 bases between. The length of the CDR3 is 12 residues. Only in-frame clones appear in the TCRdb table, and some are missing; sequencing was by immunoSEQ multiplex PCR. The data hold some 65,000 clones, with about 87% observed a single time. Of note for this clone: The antigen is undetermined.

The origin of this receptor is a human donor in good health. The J gene is TRBJ2-3, the V gene TRBV29-1, with TRBD2 as a possible D gene (7 bases). The sequencing sample was made of memory CD4+ T cells from PBMCs. CDR3 nucleotide sequence: TGCAGCGTTGGCAGGGGAGGGGATACGCAGTATTTT. This encodes CSVGRGGDTQYF.